What follows are 2 T cell receptor beta chains derived from one specimen sequenced in a study of Ad26.COV2.S vaccination and SARS-CoV-2 variants. Clones were read by immunoSEQ multiplex PCR, and TCRdb kept only the in-frame ones, dropping some. The data contain 300,000 to 400,000 clones, 85% to 90% of them singletons. Specified treatment: 19 received Ad26.COV2.S at low or high dose, single or two shots; 5 received placebo; per-sample allocation not given. Sampling was performed 63 days after the first vaccine or placebo injection. The sequenced sample was peripheral blood, obtained in a trial of Ad26.COV2.S vaccine versus placebo. The receptors here all came from a person aged 18-60 years who received the Ad26.COV2.S COVID-19 vaccine or a placebo.

This sequence joins TRBV6-2 or TRBV6-3 and TRBJ1-5, with 9 bases lining up with TRBD1. CDR1 MNHEY and CDR2 SVGEGT come from the germline V gene. J gave up 2 bases and V 4 bases, and 6 bases lay outside the gene matches. The CDR3 length is 16 residues. The CDR3 sequence: CASSLGYRGRNQPQHF. CDR3 in DNA: TGTGCCAGCAGTTTAGGCTACAGGGGGCGCAATCAGCCCCAGCATTTT.

The chain recombines TRBV12-3 or TRBV12-4 with TRBJ2-7; TRBD1 is a possible D gene (6 bases). This CDR3 is 13 amino acids long. Trimming left V 6 bases short and J 6 bases short, with 15 bases between. The DNA for the CDR3 is TGTGCCAGCAGCCTAAGTATCAGGGGCGAGCAGTACTTC. Amino acid sequence: CASSLSIRGEQYF.